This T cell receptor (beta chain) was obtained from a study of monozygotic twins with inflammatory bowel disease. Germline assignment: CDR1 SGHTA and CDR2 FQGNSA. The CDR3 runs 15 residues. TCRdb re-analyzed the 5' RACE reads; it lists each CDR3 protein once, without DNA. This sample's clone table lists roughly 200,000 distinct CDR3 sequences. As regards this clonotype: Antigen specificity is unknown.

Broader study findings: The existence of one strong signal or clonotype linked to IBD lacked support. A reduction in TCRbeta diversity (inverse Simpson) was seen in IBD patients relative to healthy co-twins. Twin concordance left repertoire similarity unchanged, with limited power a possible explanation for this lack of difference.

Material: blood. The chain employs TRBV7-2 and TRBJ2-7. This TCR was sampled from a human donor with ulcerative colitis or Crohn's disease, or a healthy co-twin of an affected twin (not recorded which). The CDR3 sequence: CASSLGRLPSYEQYF.